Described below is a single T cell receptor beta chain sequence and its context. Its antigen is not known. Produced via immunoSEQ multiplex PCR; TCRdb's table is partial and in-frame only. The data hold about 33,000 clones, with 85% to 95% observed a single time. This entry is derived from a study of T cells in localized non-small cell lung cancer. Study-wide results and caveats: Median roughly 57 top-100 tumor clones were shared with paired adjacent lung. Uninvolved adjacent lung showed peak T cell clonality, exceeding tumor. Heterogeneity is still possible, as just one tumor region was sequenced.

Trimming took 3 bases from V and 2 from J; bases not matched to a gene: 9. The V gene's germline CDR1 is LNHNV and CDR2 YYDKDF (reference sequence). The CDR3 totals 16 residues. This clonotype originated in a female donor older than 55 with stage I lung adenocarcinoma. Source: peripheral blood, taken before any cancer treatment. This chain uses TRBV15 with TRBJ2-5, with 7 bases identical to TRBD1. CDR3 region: CATSRVRGTVQETQYF. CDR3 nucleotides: TGTGCCACCAGCAGGGTAAGAGGGACAGTACAAGAGACCCAGTACTTC.